Listed below are T cell receptor beta chains from one sample, sequenced in a study of T cell responses to AZD1222 COVID-19 vaccine. Repertoires were generated with immunoSEQ multiplex PCR, while TCRdb's copy carries only in-frame clones and drops some. The sample has roughly 170,000 clones, 85% to 95% seen once. Here the sequenced sample was peripheral blood, taken 28 days after the second AZD1222 dose. Receptors were obtained from an adult who received the AZD1222 COVID-19 vaccine. CDR3s include the opening cysteine and the closing phenylalanine or tryptophan. A D gene is named only where the DNA matches it firmly. Clone size, where shown, is once, few, many, or a class for clones that have expanded.

d_gene	v_gene	j_gene	abundance	CDR3nt	CDR3aa
TRBD1	TRBV7-2	TRBJ2-4	.	TGTGCCAGCAGCCCAGACAGGGGTCTAGCCAAAAACATTCAGTACTTC	CASSPDRGLAKNIQYF
TRBD1	TRBV5-4	TRBJ2-1	.	TGTGCCAGCAGTCGCGGGACAGGGGGCCTTGAGCAGTTCTTC	CASSRGTGGLEQFF
.	TRBV7-2	TRBJ1-5	few	TGTGCCAGCAGCTTAACTGGGGGGCATCAGCCCCAGCATTTT	CASSLTGGHQPQHF
.	TRBV12-3/TRBV12-4	TRBJ1-5	.	TGTGCCAGCAGTTTTGGGGGGAATCAGCCCCAGCATTTT	CASSFGGNQPQHF
.	TRBV5-4	TRBJ2-2	.	TGTGCCAGCAGCCTCCGACAGTCGGGGGAGCTGTTTTTT	CASSLRQSGELFF
.	TRBV6-1	TRBJ1-2	.	TGTGCCAGCAGTGAAGCAAAGGGGGACTATGGCTACACCTTC	CASSEAKGDYGYTF
TRBD2	TRBV7-2	TRBJ2-1	.	TGTGCCAGCAGCCCGGGGACTAGCGGGGTCTACAATGAGCAGTTCTTC	CASSPGTSGVYNEQFF
.	TRBV5-1	TRBJ1-2	few	TGCGCCAGCAGCCAAAGTGGGACGGCGGTCTATGGCTACACCTTC	CASSQSGTAVYGYTF
.	TRBV6-5	TRBJ1-6	.	TGTGCCAGCGAACGGTCCCGATATAATTCACCCCTCCACTTT	CASERSRYNSPLHF
TRBD1	TRBV18	TRBJ2-2	once	TGTGCCAGCAGACAGGGTGCCGGGGAGCTGTTTTTT	CASRQGAGELFF
.	TRBV5-1	TRBJ1-5	.	TGCGCCAGCAGCTTGACTGGGCTAGTAGGCAATCAGCCCCAGCATTTT	CASSLTGLVGNQPQHF
.	TRBV28	TRBJ2-7	once	TGTGCCAGCAGCCTCAGGGGGCGGGAGATGGACTACGAGCAGTACTTC	CASSLRGREMDYEQYF
.	TRBV12-3/TRBV12-4	TRBJ1-2	.	TGTGCCAGCAGTCAGGCCTCCCTGCGTGGCTACACCTTC	CASSQASLRGYTF
TRBD1	TRBV27	TRBJ1-4	.	TGTGCCAGCAGTTGGACAGGCGATGAAAAACTGTTTTTT	CASSWTGDEKLFF
.	TRBV11-2	TRBJ1-4	.	TGTGCCAGCAGCTTAGGGGGGGCACATGAAAAACTGTTTTTT	CASSLGGAHEKLFF
TRBD1	TRBV29-1	TRBJ1-2	.	TGCAGCGTTGTAAGGACAGGGGGCACCTATGGCTACACCTTC	CSVVRTGGTYGYTF
TRBD1	TRBV5-4	TRBJ1-6	.	TGTGCCAGCAGCTTGTCCGGGACAGGCAATTCACCCCTCCACTTT	CASSLSGTGNSPLHF
TRBD1	TRBV7-8	TRBJ1-2	.	TGTGCCAGCAGCTTAGAGGGACAGGCTAACTATGGCTACACCTTC	CASSLEGQANYGYTF
TRBD1	TRBV5-1	TRBJ2-3	.	TGCGCCAGCAGCCCGGGACAGGCCAGCACAGATACGCAGTATTTT	CASSPGQASTDTQYF
.	TRBV27	TRBJ1-5	once	TGTGCCAGCAGTTTATTGGCCGACAGCAATCAGCCCCAGCATTTT	CASSLLADSNQPQHF
.	TRBV7-9	TRBJ2-1	.	TGTGCCAGCAGCTTAGCCAACGGCTCCTACAATGAGCAGTTCTTC	CASSLANGSYNEQFF
.	TRBV6-5	TRBJ1-1	.	TGTGCCAGCAGCTACGACACAGGCACTGAAGCTTTCTTT	CASSYDTGTEAFF
.	TRBV12-3/TRBV12-4	TRBJ2-1	few	TGTGCCAGCAGCAAATTCTCCTACAATGAGCAGTTCTTC	CASSKFSYNEQFF
.	TRBV25-1	TRBJ1-6	.	TGTGCCAGCAGTGAAGGGGGCCGTCTCCGATATAATTCACCCCTCCACTTT	CASSEGGRLRYNSPLHF
TRBD1	TRBV9	TRBJ1-5	.	TGTGCCAGCAGCGTGACAGGGGGCTCGCATCAGCCCCAGCATTTT	CASSVTGGSHQPQHF
TRBD1	TRBV5-1	TRBJ2-6	.	TGCGCCAGCAGCTCTCCTGGGGACAGGGGTTCTGGGGCCAACGTCCTGACTTTC	CASSSPGDRGSGANVLTF
TRBD1	TRBV9	TRBJ1-3	once	TGTGCCAGCAGCGGCAGGACAGGGGCTGGAAACACCATATATTTT	CASSGRTGAGNTIYF
TRBD2	TRBV5-1	TRBJ2-1	.	TGCGCCAGCAGCTTTCCATCAGGACTAGTGGTCTACAATGAGCAGTTCTTC	CASSFPSGLVVYNEQFF
TRBD1	TRBV11-3	TRBJ2-7	.	TGTGCCAGCAGCTTAGGACTCGGGACAGGGACCTACGAGCAGTACTTC	CASSLGLGTGTYEQYF
TRBD2	TRBV19	TRBJ2-3	.	TGTGCCAGTAGTATCGTTTCGGGAGGGGGCACAGATACGCAGTATTTT	CASSIVSGGGTDTQYF
.	TRBV24-1	TRBJ1-2	once	TGTGCCACCAGTGATTTGGATGGAGGGGATCTCACCTTC	CATSDLDGGDLTF
.	TRBV2	TRBJ1-2	.	TGTGCCAGCAGTGACAGGGGAAACTATGGCTACACCTTC	CASSDRGNYGYTF
.	TRBV11-2	TRBJ2-7	.	TGTGCCAGCAGCTCCAGTAAGGGTGTCAACGAGCAGTACTTC	CASSSSKGVNEQYF
.	TRBV28	TRBJ1-2	.	TGTGCCAGCAGTTCGTATCGGGGGGCCGGCTATGGCTACACCTTC	CASSSYRGAGYGYTF
.	TRBV15	TRBJ2-7	.	TGTGCCACCAGCCTGATGTTCGTGAGAAGCTACGAGCAGTACTTC	CATSLMFVRSYEQYF
.	TRBV11-2	TRBJ1-2	.	TGTGCCAGCAGCTTAAGTCCTACAGAGCTTGGCTATGGCTACACCTTC	CASSLSPTELGYGYTF
.	TRBV7-8	TRBJ2-1	.	TGTGCCAGCAGCTTACTCCACTCCTACAATGAGCAGTTCTTC	CASSLLHSYNEQFF
.	TRBV30	TRBJ2-7	.	TGTGCCTGGAGTGTACGTCTAGGGGGCGAGCAGTACTTC	CAWSVRLGGEQYF
.	TRBV10-1	TRBJ2-7	.	TGCGCCAGCAATAACTGGAGCTCCTACGAGCAGTACTTC	CASNNWSSYEQYF
.	TRBV6-1	TRBJ2-1	.	TGTGCCAGCAGTGACAGGTATGATGAGCAGTTCTTC	CASSDRYDEQFF
TRBD1	TRBV19	TRBJ1-6	.	TGTGCCAGCCCATCGGGACAGGGGAGCTCCTATAATTCACCCCTCCACTTT	CASPSGQGSSYNSPLHF
.	TRBV2	TRBJ1-1	.	TGTGCCAGCAGTGAGGTTGGCAGTTCGAACACTGAAGCTTTCTTT	CASSEVGSSNTEAFF
.	TRBV12-3/TRBV12-4	TRBJ1-6	.	TGTGCCAGCAGTTTATTTGGGGATTCACCCCTCCACTTT	CASSLFGDSPLHF
.	TRBV7-9	TRBJ2-5	.	TGTGCCAGCAGCTCGCCCCTGGGGGAAGAGACCCAGTACTTC	CASSSPLGEETQYF
TRBD2	TRBV30	TRBJ2-7	.	TGTGCCTGGAGTGGCGGGGGAGGCTACGAGCAGTACTTC	CAWSGGGGYEQYF
.	TRBV7-2	TRBJ1-4	.	TGTGCCAGCAGCCCGGCTAGGCGGGCTAATGAAAAACTGTTTTTT	CASSPARRANEKLFF
TRBD2	TRBV28	TRBJ2-5	.	TGTGCCAGCGGGAGGGGCGGGGAGACCCAGTACTTC	CASGRGGETQYF
.	TRBV11-1	TRBJ2-7	.	TGTGCCAGCAGCCCAGGTCCCATCCACGAGCAGTACTTC	CASSPGPIHEQYF
.	TRBV19	TRBJ1-2	.	TGTGCCAGTAGCCAGGGAAGCGACTATGGCTACACCTTC	CASSQGSDYGYTF
.	TRBV29-1	TRBJ1-2	.	TGCAGCGTTGAAGGTGGGGATGGGGGATATGGCTACACCTTC	CSVEGGDGGYGYTF